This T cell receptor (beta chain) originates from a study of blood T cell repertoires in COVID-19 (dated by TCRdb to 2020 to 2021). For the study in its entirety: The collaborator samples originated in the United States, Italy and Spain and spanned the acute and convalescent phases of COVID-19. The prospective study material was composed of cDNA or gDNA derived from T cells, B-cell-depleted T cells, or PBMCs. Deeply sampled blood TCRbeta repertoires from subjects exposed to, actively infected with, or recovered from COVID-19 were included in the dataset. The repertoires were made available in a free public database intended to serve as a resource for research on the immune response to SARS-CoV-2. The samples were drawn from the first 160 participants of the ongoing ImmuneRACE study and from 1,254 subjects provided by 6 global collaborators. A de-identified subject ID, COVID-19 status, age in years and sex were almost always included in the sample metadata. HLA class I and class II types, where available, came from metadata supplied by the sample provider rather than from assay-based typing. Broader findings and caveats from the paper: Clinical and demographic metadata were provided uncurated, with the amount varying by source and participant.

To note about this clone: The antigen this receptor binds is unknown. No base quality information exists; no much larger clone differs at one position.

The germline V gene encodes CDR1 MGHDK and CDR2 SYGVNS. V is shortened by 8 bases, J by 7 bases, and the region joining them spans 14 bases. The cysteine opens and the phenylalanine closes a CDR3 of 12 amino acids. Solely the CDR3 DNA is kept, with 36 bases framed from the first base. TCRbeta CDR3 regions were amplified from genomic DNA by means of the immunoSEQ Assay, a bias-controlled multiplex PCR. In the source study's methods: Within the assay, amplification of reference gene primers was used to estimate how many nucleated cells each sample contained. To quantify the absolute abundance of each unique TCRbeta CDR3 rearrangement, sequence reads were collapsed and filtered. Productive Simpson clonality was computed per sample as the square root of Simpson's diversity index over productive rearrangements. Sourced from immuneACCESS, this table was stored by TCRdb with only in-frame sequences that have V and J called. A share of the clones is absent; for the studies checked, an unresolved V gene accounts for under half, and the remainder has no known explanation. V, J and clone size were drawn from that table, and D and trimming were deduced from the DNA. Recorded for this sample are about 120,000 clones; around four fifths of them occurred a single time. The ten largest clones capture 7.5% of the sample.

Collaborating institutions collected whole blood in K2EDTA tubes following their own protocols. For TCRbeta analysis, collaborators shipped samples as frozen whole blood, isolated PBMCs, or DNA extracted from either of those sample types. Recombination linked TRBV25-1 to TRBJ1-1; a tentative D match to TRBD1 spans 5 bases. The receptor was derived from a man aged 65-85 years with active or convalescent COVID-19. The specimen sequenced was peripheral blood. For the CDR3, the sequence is CASASGRLEAFF. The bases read TGTGCCAGCGCCTCAGGGCGACTTGAAGCTTTCTTT. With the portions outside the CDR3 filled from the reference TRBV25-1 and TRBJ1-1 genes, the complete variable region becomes EADIYQTPRYLVIGTGKKITLECSQTMGHDKMYWYQQDPGMELHLIHYSYGVNSTEKGDLSSESTVSRIRTEHFPLTLESARPSHTSQYLCASASGRLEAFFGQGTRLTVV.